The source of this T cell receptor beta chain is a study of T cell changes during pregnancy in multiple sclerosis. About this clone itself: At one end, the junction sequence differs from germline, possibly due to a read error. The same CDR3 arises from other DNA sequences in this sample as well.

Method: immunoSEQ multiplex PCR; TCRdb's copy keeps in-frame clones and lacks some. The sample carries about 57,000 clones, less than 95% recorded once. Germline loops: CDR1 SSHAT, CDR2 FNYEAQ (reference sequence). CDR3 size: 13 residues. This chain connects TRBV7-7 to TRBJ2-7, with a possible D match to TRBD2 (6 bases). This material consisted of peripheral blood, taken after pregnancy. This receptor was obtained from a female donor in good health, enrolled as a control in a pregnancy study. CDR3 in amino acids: CASSFGEDYEQYF. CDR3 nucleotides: TGTGCCAGCAGCTTCGGGGAGGACTACGAACAGTACTTC.